This T cell receptor (beta chain) was retrieved from a study of OX40 agonist ivuxolimab in advanced cancers. Study at large: At doses from 0.01 to 10 mg/kg, patients were given intravenous ivuxolimab every 2 weeks.

In germline, CDR1 is SEHNR, CDR2 FQNEAQ (reference sequence). The CDR3 runs 11 residues. Trimming pared 2 bases from V and 1 base from J, leaving 0 bases between. Points from the study as a whole: Expanded clones tended on average to be more numerous among CD8+ T cells than CD4+.

Profiled with immunoSEQ multiplex PCR; TCRdb holds only in-frame clones, not every one. The data show tens of thousands of clones, with about 83% seen just once and roughly 27% held by the top ten. As regards this clone: The antigen is undetermined.

This receptor was taken from an adult with an advanced solid tumor such as melanoma, head and neck, liver or kidney cancer. This chain uses TRBV7-9 with TRBJ2-7; D uncertain. The sample here was CD4+ or CD8+ T cells sorted from blood, taken in a trial of the OX40 agonist ivuxolimab. CDR3 loop: CASSLSYEQYF. Written as DNA, the CDR3 is TGTGCCAGCAGCTTATCCTACGAGCAGTACTTC.